These T cell receptor beta chains were read from a single sample in a study of CD8 T cells in ankylosing spondylitis. Each CDR3 protein is one row after TCRdb ran MiXCR on the 5' RACE reads. The data show some 38,000 distinct CDR3 sequences, with 3% to 3.5% seen just once and around 2.8% held by the top ten. The sequenced sample was blood, either unsorted or a sorted T cell fraction (not recorded which). These receptors all stem from a male donor with ankylosing spondylitis or in good health (not recorded which). Each CDR3 is given with its conserved first and last residue. D genes are given only for firm matches. Size is stated for part of the rows, as once, few or many counts, or as a class when the clone is expanded.

V: TRBV9; size: few; D: -; J: TRBJ2-2; DNA: TGTGCCAGCAGCGTAGGATCAGCTCCGAACACCGGGGAGCTGTTTTTT; CDR3: CASSVGSAPNTGELFF
V: TRBV9; size: many; D: TRBD1; J: TRBJ1-4; DNA: TGTGCCAGCAGCGTGGGAGGGACAGGAGGTAATGAAAAACTGTTTTTT; CDR3: CASSVGGTGGNEKLFF
V: TRBV9; size: many; D: -; J: TRBJ1-3; DNA: TGTGCCAGCACTCCGGGAAGGTCTGCCGGAAACACCATATATTTT; CDR3: CASTPGRSAGNTIYF
V: TRBV9; size: many; D: -; J: TRBJ2-2; DNA: TGTGCCAGCAGCCCAGGGGAGCTCACCGGGGAGCTGTTTTTT; CDR3: CASSPGELTGELFF
V: TRBV9; size: many; D: -; J: TRBJ1-1; DNA: TGTGCCAGCAGCCCCGGGATTGACACTGAAGCTTTCTTT; CDR3: CASSPGIDTEAFF
V: TRBV9; size: -; D: TRBD2; J: TRBJ2-2; DNA: TGTGCCAGCAGCGTAAGCGGGGAGCACACCGGGGAGCTGTTTTTT; CDR3: CASSVSGEHTGELFF
V: TRBV9; size: many; D: TRBD1; J: TRBJ2-1; DNA: TGTGCCAGCAGCGGCGGGACAGGGCATAACAATGAGCAGTTCTTC; CDR3: CASSGGTGHNNEQFF
V: TRBV9; size: -; D: TRBD2; J: TRBJ2-1; DNA: TGTGCCAGCAGCGACGGGACTAGCGGGAGGGTTGAGCAGTTCTTC; CDR3: CASSDGTSGRVEQFF
V: TRBV9; size: many; D: TRBD2; J: TRBJ2-1; DNA: TGTGCCAGCAGCGTACTAAGCGGGGGTTACAATGAGCAGTTCTTC; CDR3: CASSVLSGGYNEQFF
V: TRBV9; size: many; D: -; J: TRBJ1-2; DNA: TGTGCCAGCAGCCCTCAGTACAGGGATGCCTATGGCTACACCTTC; CDR3: CASSPQYRDAYGYTF
V: TRBV9; size: many; D: TRBD1; J: TRBJ2-5; DNA: TGTGCCAGCAGCGTGAGCGGACAGGGACACCAAGAGACCCAGTACTTC; CDR3: CASSVSGQGHQETQYF
V: TRBV9; size: many; D: -; J: TRBJ1-2; DNA: TGTGCCAGCAGCCCCCTAACCCGGGGGACGGGCGGCTACACCTTC; CDR3: CASSPLTRGTGGYTF
V: TRBV9; size: many; D: TRBD2; J: TRBJ2-3; DNA: TGTGCCAGCAGCGTAGCGTCTGGACTAGCGAGAGGAGTGGCAGATACGCAGTATTTT; CDR3: CASSVASGLARGVADTQYF
V: TRBV9; size: few; D: TRBD2; J: TRBJ2-1; DNA: TGTGCCAGCAGCGGGGTAGCGGGAGTTGGTGAGCAGTTCTTC; CDR3: CASSGVAGVGEQFF
V: TRBV9; size: many; D: TRBD2; J: TRBJ2-5; DNA: TGTGCCAGCAGCGTAGGGGACTATGAACAAGAGACCCAGTACTTC; CDR3: CASSVGDYEQETQYF
V: TRBV9; size: many; D: -; J: TRBJ2-3; DNA: TGTGCCAGCAGCGCTCGAGGGGATACGCAGTATTTT; CDR3: CASSARGDTQYF
V: TRBV9; size: many; D: -; J: TRBJ2-2; DNA: TGTGCCAGCAGCGTAAGGATGTGGCCTGCGAACACCGGGGAGCTGTTTTTT; CDR3: CASSVRMWPANTGELFF
V: TRBV9; size: many; D: TRBD2; J: TRBJ2-2; DNA: TGTGCCAGCAGCGGGGGACTAGCGGGGAACACCGGGGAGCTGTTTTTT; CDR3: CASSGGLAGNTGELFF
V: TRBV9; size: many; D: TRBD2; J: TRBJ2-2; DNA: TGTGCCAGCAGCGTAGCCACCGGGGGGGCGAACACCGGGGAGCTGTTTTTT; CDR3: CASSVATGGANTGELFF
V: TRBV9; size: many; D: TRBD1; J: TRBJ1-2; DNA: TGTGCCAGCAGCTCAGGGGGTAGGGAGAATGGCTACACCTTC; CDR3: CASSSGGRENGYTF
V: TRBV9; size: many; D: -; J: TRBJ2-1; DNA: TGTGCCAGCAGCATAGACCCCAACTCCTACAATGAGCAGTTCTTC; CDR3: CASSIDPNSYNEQFF
V: TRBV9; size: many; D: -; J: TRBJ2-5; DNA: TGTGCCAGCAGCGCTGGGACCGAGCCGGGGACCCAGTACTTC; CDR3: CASSAGTEPGTQYF
V: TRBV23-1; size: many; D: TRBD1; J: TRBJ1-4; DNA: TGCGCCAGCAGTCAGGACAGGGGGCGAGGAGAAAAACTGTTTTTT; CDR3: CASSQDRGRGEKLFF
V: TRBV9; size: many; D: TRBD2; J: TRBJ2-2; DNA: TGTGCCAGCAGCCCCCCGGGGGGGTGGAGGAACACCGGGGAGCTGTTTTTT; CDR3: CASSPPGGWRNTGELFF
V: TRBV9; size: many; D: -; J: TRBJ1-1; DNA: TGTGCCAGCAGCGTAGTTGGAGAGAACACTGAAGCTTTCTTT; CDR3: CASSVVGENTEAFF
V: TRBV9; size: many; D: TRBD1; J: TRBJ1-2; DNA: TGTGCCAGCAGCACCCGGGACAGGGCAGGGTACACCTTC; CDR3: CASSTRDRAGYTF
V: TRBV9; size: many; D: TRBD2; J: TRBJ2-5; DNA: TGTGCCAGCAGCGCCAGGTTCGGGGGGGCCCGTTATGAGACCCAGTACTTC; CDR3: CASSARFGGARYETQYF
V: TRBV9; size: -; D: TRBD2; J: TRBJ2-5; DNA: TGTGCCAGCAGCGACGGAGCGGGGGGTCTCCAAGAGACCCAGTACTTC; CDR3: CASSDGAGGLQETQYF
V: TRBV9; size: -; D: TRBD2; J: TRBJ2-3; DNA: TGTGCCAGCAGCGTAGTCACAGCGGGGGGGCCTGGAGATACGCAGTATTTT; CDR3: CASSVVTAGGPGDTQYF
V: TRBV9; size: many; D: -; J: TRBJ1-2; DNA: TGTGCCAGCAGCGTAGAGACAGACTATGGCTACACCTTC; CDR3: CASSVETDYGYTF
V: TRBV9; size: many; D: -; J: TRBJ2-3; DNA: TGTGCCAGCGGCCGGGGACGAGGCACAGATACGCAGTATTTT; CDR3: CASGRGRGTDTQYF
V: TRBV9; size: many; D: TRBD2; J: TRBJ2-5; DNA: TGTGCCAGCAGCGTAGCTCCGGGACTAGCGGGAGGGCCCCAGACCCAGTACTTC; CDR3: CASSVAPGLAGGPQTQYF